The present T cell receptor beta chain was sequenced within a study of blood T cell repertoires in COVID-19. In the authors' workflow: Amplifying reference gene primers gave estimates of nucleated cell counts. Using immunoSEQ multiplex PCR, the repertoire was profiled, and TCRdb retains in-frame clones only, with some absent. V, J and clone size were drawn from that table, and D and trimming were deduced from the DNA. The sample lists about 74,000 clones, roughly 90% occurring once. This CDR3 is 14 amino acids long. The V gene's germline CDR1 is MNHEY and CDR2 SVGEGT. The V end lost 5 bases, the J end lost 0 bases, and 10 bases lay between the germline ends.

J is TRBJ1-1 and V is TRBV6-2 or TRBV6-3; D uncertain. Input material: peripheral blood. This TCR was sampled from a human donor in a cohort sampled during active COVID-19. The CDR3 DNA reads TGTGCCAGCAGTCCCCCCCTCTTGAACACTGAAGCTTTCTTT. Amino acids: CASSPPLLNTEAFF.